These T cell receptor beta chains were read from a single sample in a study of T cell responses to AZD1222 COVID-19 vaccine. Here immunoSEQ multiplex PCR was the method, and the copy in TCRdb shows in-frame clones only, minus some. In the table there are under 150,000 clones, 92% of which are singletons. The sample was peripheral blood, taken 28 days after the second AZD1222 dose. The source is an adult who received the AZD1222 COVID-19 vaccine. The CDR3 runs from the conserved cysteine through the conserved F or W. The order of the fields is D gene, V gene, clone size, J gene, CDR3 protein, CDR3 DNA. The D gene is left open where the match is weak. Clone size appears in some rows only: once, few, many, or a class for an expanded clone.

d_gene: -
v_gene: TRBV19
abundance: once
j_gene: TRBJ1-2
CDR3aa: CASSIGRDRRRDYGYTF
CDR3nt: TGTGCCAGTAGTATAGGGCGAGACAGGCGTCGGGACTATGGCTACACCTTC

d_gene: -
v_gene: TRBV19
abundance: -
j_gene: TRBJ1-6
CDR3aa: CASSIKEGRLAFLHF
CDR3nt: TGTGCCAGTAGTATTAAGGAGGGTCGCCTCGCATTCCTCCACTTT

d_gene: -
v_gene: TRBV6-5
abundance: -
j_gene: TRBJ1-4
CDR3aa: CASKRQDLSNEKLFF
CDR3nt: TGTGCCAGCAAAAGACAGGACCTATCTAATGAAAAACTGTTTTTT

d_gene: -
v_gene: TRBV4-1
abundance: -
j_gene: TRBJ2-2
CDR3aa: CASSQDRGAHGELFF
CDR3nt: TGCGCCAGCAGCCAAGATCGGGGGGCTCACGGGGAGCTGTTTTTT

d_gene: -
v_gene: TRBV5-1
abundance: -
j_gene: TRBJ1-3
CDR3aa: CASSLGKGGNTIYF
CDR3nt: TGCGCCAGCAGCTTGGGAAAAGGCGGAAACACCATATATTTT

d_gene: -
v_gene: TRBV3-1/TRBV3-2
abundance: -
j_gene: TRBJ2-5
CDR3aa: CASSRGVQETQYF
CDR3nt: TGTGCCAGCTCTAGGGGGGTGCAAGAGACCCAGTACTTC

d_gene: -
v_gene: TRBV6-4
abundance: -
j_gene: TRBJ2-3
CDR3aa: CASSDSLGTDTQYF
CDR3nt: TGTGCCAGCAGTGACTCTCTAGGAACAGATACGCAGTATTTT

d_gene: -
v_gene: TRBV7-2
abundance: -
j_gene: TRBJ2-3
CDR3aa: CASSSAVDTQYF
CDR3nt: TGTGCCAGCAGCTCGGCAGTAGATACGCAGTATTTT

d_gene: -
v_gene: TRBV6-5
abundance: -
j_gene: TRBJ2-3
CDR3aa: CASSRGTDTQYF
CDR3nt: TGTGCCAGCAGCCGGGGAACAGATACGCAGTATTTT

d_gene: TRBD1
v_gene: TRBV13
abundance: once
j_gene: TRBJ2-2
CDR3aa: CASSHSGQGVTGELFF
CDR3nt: TGTGCCAGCAGCCACTCCGGGCAGGGGGTGACCGGGGAGCTGTTTTTT

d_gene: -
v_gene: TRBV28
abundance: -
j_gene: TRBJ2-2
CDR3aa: CASRWTGRDTGELFF
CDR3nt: TGTGCCAGCAGGTGGACAGGGAGGGACACCGGGGAGCTGTTTTTT

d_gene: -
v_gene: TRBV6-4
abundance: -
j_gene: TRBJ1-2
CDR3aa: CASSPFDSNYGYTF
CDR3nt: TGTGCCAGCAGTCCCTTCGACAGCAACTATGGCTACACCTTC

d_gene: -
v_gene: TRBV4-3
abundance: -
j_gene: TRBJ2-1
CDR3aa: CASSQDGAGRASDEQFF
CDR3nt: TGCGCCAGCAGCCAAGACGGGGCCGGGAGAGCTAGCGATGAGCAGTTCTTC

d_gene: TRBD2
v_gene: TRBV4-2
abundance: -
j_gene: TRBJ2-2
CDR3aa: CASSLGLAGAVARHTGELFF
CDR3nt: TGTGCCAGCAGCCTCGGGCTAGCGGGAGCCGTCGCTCGTCACACCGGGGAGCTGTTTTTT

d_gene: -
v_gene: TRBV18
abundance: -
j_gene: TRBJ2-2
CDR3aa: CASSPRSTNTGELFF
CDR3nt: TGTGCCAGCTCACCACGCAGTACCAACACCGGGGAGCTGTTTTTT

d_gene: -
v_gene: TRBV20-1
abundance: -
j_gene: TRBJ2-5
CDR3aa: CSASFPGVETQYF
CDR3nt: TGCAGTGCTAGTTTTCCAGGGGTCGAGACCCAGTACTTC

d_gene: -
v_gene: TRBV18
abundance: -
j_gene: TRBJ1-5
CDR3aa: CASSPRADNQPQHF
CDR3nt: TGTGCCAGCTCACCACGGGCAGATAATCAGCCCCAGCATTTT

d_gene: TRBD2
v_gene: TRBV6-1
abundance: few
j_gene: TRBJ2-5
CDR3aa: CASSEAGGGPATQYF
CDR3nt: TGTGCCAGCAGTGAAGCTGGCGGGGGGCCAGCGACCCAGTACTTC

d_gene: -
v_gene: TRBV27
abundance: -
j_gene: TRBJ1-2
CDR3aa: CASTKRGEGYTF
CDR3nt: TGTGCCAGCACAAAAAGGGGGGAAGGCTACACCTTC

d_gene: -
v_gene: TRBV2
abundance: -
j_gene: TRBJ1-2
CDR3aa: CASSDGGRGYTF
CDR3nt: TGTGCCAGCAGTGATGGGGGGCGCGGCTACACCTTC

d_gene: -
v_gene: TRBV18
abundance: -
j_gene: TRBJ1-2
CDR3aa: CASSQQGQYHYGYTF
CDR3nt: TGTGCCAGCTCACAACAGGGCCAATACCACTATGGCTACACCTTC

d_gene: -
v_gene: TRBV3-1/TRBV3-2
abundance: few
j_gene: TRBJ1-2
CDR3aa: CASSQDGAGQGYTF
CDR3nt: TGTGCCAGCAGCCAAGATGGGGCAGGGCAGGGCTACACCTTC

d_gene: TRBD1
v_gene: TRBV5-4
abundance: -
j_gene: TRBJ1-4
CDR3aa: CASSPGQGVNEKLFF
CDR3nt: TGTGCCAGCAGCCCGGGACAGGGTGTTAATGAAAAACTGTTTTTT

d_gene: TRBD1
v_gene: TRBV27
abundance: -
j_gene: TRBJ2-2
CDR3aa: CASTLGDRDTGELFF
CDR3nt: TGTGCCAGCACCTTGGGGGACAGGGACACCGGGGAGCTGTTTTTT